A single T cell receptor beta chain is shown here with its context. Germline CDR1 reads SGHTA; CDR2 reads FQGTGA. V gave up 4 bases and J gave up 4 bases, with 10 bases separating them. This CDR3 spans 13 amino acids. This entry comes from a study of T cells after yellow fever vaccination. TCRdb analysed the 5' RACE reads with MiXCR anew, one entry per CDR3 protein. Of about 330,000 distinct CDR3 sequences listed, approximately 4% are singletons. The rearrangement joins TRBV7-3 to TRBJ2-5; possibly TRBD1 for D (5 bases). Material: PBMCs, obtained 5 days after the yellow fever booster vaccination. The sequence derives from a man aged 18 to 30 who received the YFV17D yellow fever vaccine. CDR3 in DNA: TGTGCCAGCAGCTCGACAGTCCGAGAGACCCAGTACTTC. Translating gives CASSSTVRETQYF.